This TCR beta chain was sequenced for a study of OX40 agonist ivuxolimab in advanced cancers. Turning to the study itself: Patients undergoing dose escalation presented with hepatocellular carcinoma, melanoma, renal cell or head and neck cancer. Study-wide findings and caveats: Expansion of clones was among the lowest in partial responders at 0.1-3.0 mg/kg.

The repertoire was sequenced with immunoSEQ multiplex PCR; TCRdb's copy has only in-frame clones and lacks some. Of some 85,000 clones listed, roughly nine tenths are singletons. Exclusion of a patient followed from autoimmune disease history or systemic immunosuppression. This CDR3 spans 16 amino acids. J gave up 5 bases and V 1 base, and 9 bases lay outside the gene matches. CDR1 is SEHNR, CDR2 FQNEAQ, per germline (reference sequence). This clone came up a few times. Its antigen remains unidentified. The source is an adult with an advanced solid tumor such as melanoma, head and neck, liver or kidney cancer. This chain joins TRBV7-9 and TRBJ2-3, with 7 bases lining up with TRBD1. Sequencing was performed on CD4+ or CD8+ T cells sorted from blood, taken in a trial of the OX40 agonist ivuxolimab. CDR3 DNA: TGTGCCAGCAGCTTAGGAGTAGGGGCAGGGGGAGATACGCAGTATTTT. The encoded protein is CASSLGVGAGGDTQYF. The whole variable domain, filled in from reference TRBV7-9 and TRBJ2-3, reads DTGVSQNPRHKITKRGQNVTFRCDPISEHNRLYWYRQTLGQGPEFLTYFQNEAQLEKSRLLSDRFSAERPKGSFSTLEIQRTEQGDSAMYLCASSLGVGAGGDTQYFGPGTRLTVL.